Below, one TCR beta chain is given with its context. Antigen specificity is unknown. The CDR3 is 11 amino acids. Germline CDR1 reads MNHEY; CDR2 reads SVGAGI. PCR involved 60 Vbeta and 13 Jbeta primers. Here immunoSEQ multiplex PCR was the method, and the copy in TCRdb shows in-frame clones only, minus some. The table records around 160,000 clones, 68% of them present only once. This sample is part of a study of cytomegalovirus exposure and HLA in healthy donors. Study-level background: As an earlier analysis found, about 179 million T cells yielded some 120 million unique TCR beta sequences. Overall study results and limits: Within the data, a cluster of highly shared sequence variants was likely a sequencing artifact. Confirmation in vitro established that a few CMV-associated chains were specific for CMV antigens. The study carried out a later analysis of TCR beta sequences. It associated around 17,000 of them with specific HLA alleles at a false discovery rate of 0.05.

Sequencing was done on a sample of PBMCs. The chain employs TRBV6-5 and TRBJ2-7, with 8 bases lining up with TRBD2. This clonotype was obtained from a woman in her thirties or forties in good health and CMV-seropositive. The CDR3 is CACGGSYEQYF. The CDR3 DNA sequence: TGTGCATGCGGGGGGTCCTACGAGCAGTACTTC.